Listed here is a single T cell receptor beta chain. Its matching antigen is unknown. These data come from a study of T cell clonotyping in hematopoietic cell transplantation. Findings of the study overall: Pathologically expanded recipient clonotypes increased progressively from day 30 to day 180 as diversity fell. Few recipient clonotypes overlapped donors; over 97% were de novo at given depth.

TCRdb's copy holds only in-frame clones and misses some; the assay was immunoSEQ multiplex PCR. The sample contains some 40,000 clones, less than 95% of which appear only once. CDR3 length equals 14 residues. Germline CDR1 and CDR2: GTSNPN and SVGIG (reference sequence). The V and J ends lost 3 bases and 10 bases, in that order; junction bases with no gene match: 11. The sequenced sample was peripheral blood mononuclear cells. The sequence came from a woman in her fifties or sixties in good health. Some clones in this sample may be carry-over from other donors' samples. V and J are TRBV30 and TRBJ1-2, with 10 bases lining up with TRBD1. Written as DNA, the CDR3 is TGTGCCTGGAGCAGGACAGGGGGTATTTTTGCCTACACCTTC. Its protein product is CAWSRTGGIFAYTF.